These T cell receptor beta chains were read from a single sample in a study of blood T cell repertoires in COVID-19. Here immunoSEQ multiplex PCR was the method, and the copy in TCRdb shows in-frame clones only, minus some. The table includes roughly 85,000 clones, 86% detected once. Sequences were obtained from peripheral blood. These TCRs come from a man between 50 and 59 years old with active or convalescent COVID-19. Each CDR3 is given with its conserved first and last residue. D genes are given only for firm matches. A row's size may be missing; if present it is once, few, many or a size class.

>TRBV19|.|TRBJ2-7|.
TGTGCCAGTAGTGTGCGACAGGGAGGATACGAGCAGTACTTC
CASSVRQGGYEQYF
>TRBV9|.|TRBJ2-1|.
TGTGCCAGCAGCGTAGTGGCTAGCAGCAATGAGCAGTTCTTC
CASSVVASSNEQFF
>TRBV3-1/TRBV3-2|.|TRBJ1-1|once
TGTGCCAGCAGCCAAGCCGCGGGGAACACTGAAGCTTTCTTT
CASSQAAGNTEAFF
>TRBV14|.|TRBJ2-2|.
TGTGCCAGCAGCCAAGATGGCATCGGGGAGCTGTTTTTT
CASSQDGIGELFF
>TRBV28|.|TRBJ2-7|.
TGTGCCAGCGGTGGAGGGGCCTACGAGCAGTACTTC
CASGGGAYEQYF
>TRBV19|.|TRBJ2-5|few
TGTGCCAGTAGTATTCACGGGAGAACGGAGACCCAGTACTTC
CASSIHGRTETQYF
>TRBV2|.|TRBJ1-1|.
TGTGCCAGCAGTGCCTGGAGGGACGAGCTGAACACTGAAGCTTTCTTT
CASSAWRDELNTEAFF
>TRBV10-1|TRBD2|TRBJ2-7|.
TGCGCCAGCAGGGCCGGGACTAGCCAGTACGAGCAGTACTTC
CASRAGTSQYEQYF
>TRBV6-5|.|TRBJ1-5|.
TGTGCCAGCAGTATACAGGGTAGGAGCAATCAGCCCCAGCATTTT
CASSIQGRSNQPQHF
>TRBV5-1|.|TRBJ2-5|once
TGCGCCAGCCGTCCGACAGGCAGGTACCAAGAGACCCAGTACTTC
CASRPTGRYQETQYF
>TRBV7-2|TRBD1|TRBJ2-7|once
TGTGCCAGCAGCTTAGCCGGGACAGGGGACTACGAGCAGTACTTC
CASSLAGTGDYEQYF
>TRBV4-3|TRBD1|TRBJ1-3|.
TGCGCCAGCAGCCAGGGGGGACAGGGAGACACCATATATTTT
CASSQGGQGDTIYF
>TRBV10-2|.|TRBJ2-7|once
TGCGCCAGCAGTGTTGTAGGGGACGAGCAGTACTTC
CASSVVGDEQYF
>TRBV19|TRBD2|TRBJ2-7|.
TGTGCCAGTAGTATCAGGAGCGGGGGGTCAACTCACTACGAGCAGTACTTC
CASSIRSGGSTHYEQYF
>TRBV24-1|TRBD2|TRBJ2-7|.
TGTGCCACCAGTGAATCCGGGGGGTACGAGCAGTACTTC
CATSESGGYEQYF
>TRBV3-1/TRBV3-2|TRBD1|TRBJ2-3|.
TGTGCCAGCAGCCCCCAGGGGGCCGGCACAGATACGCAGTATTTT
CASSPQGAGTDTQYF
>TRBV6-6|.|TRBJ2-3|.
TGTGCCAGCAGTGGACAGACAGATACGCAGTATTTT
CASSGQTDTQYF
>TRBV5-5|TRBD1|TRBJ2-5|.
TGTGCCAGCAGCCGGACAGGGCGGGAGACCCAGTACTTC
CASSRTGRETQYF
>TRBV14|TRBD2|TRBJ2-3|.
TGTGCCAGCAGCCAAGCACTAGCGGGGGCCGGAGATACGCAGTATTTT
CASSQALAGAGDTQYF
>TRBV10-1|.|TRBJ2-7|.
TGCGCCAGCAGACAGACCCCCTACCACGAGCAGTACTTC
CASRQTPYHEQYF
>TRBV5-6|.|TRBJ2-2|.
TGTGCCAGCAGCTTGGCGGGGACCGGGGAGCTGTTTTTT
CASSLAGTGELFF
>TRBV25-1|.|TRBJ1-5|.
TGTGCCAGCAGTGCACAGGAGAGCAATCAGCCCCAGCATTTT
CASSAQESNQPQHF
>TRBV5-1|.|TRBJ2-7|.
TGCGCCAGCAGCGCCCGGGACATTTCCTACGAGCAGTACTTC
CASSARDISYEQYF
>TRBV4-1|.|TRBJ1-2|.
TGCGCCAGCAGCCAAGGAGTGCAGGGAAGCTATGGCTACACCTTC
CASSQGVQGSYGYTF
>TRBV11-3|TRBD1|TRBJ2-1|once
TGTGCCAGCAGCTTATCCGACAGGGGGGCTGATCGGTTCTTC
CASSLSDRGADRFF
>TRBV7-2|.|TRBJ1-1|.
TGTGCCAGCAGCCTATCAGGGAGGGTGAACACTGAAGCTTTCTTT
CASSLSGRVNTEAFF
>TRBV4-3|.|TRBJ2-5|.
TGCGCCAGCAGCCAGCTACCCTCGCGGGGTAACTCGGAGACCCAGTACTTC
CASSQLPSRGNSETQYF
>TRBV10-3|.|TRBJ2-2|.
TGTGCCATCAGTGAGTCCACAGGGTATTACACCGGGGAGCTGTTTTTT
CAISESTGYYTGELFF
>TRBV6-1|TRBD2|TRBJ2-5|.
TGTGCCAGCAGTGAATCTGTAGCGTTGGGGGGGGAGACCCAGTACTTC
CASSESVALGGETQYF
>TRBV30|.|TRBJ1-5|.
TGTGCCTGGAGTGTAGGGGGTAATCAGCCCCAGCATTTT
CAWSVGGNQPQHF
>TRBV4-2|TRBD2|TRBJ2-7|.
TGTGCCAGCAGCCAGACTAGCGTCAGCTCCTACGAGCAGTACTTC
CASSQTSVSSYEQYF
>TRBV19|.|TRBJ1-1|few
TGTGCCAGTAATCCGAGACAGACAGGTGTAAGAGGGAACACTGAAGCTTTCTTT
CASNPRQTGVRGNTEAFF
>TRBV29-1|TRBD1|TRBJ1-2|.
TGCAGCGTCCCGGAGGGGGCCGGTTCTCTCTATGGCTACACCTTC
CSVPEGAGSLYGYTF
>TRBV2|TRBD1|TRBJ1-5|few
TGTGCCAGCAGTGTGGGACAGGGGGCCGCCGCCCAGCCCCAGCATTTT
CASSVGQGAAAQPQHF
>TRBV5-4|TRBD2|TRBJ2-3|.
TGTGCCAGCAACGCGGGAGGACACACAGATACGCAGTATTTT
CASNAGGHTDTQYF
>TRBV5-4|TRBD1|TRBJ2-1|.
TGTGCCAGCAGCTCTAGGGGGCCCCTGTCCTACAATGAGCAGTTCTTC
CASSSRGPLSYNEQFF
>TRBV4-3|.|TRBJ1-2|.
TGCGCCAGCAGCCAAGTTTTGGGGCCCTATGGCTACACCTTC
CASSQVLGPYGYTF
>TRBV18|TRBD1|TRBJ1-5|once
TGTGCCAGCTCACCGAGGGACAGGGGACCCAATCAGCCCCAGCATTTT
CASSPRDRGPNQPQHF
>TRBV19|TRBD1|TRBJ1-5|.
TGTGCCAGTAGTATAGAGACAGGGGATAGTCAGCCCCAGCATTTT
CASSIETGDSQPQHF
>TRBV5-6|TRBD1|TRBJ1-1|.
TGTGCCAGCAGCTATGACAGGGGCCGAGCCTCTGAAGCTTTCTTT
CASSYDRGRASEAFF